This TCR beta chain is drawn from a study of T cell clonality in common variable immunodeficiency. Notes on the study in general: Shared TCRbeta clones were fewer between CVID subjects than controls. Compared with healthy controls, CVID subjects showed increased TCRbeta clonality, mostly in about a third. Fewer deletions and N-nucleotide insertions were reportedly seen in common variable immunodeficiency TCR beta sequences.

Germline V gene data show CDR1 as SGHRS and CDR2 as YFSETQ. The CDR3 contains 14 residues. The V end lost 0 bases, the J end lost 0 bases, and 3 bases lay between the germline ends. Data came from immunoSEQ multiplex PCR; TCRdb stores just in-frame clones and leaves some out. There are about 28,000 clones in the sample, none observed a single time. This clone was detected ten times or more. What it binds is unknown. The read comes to an end 3 residues before the CDR3 does, leaving the germline J gene to fill in the end. Donors gave about 5 to 8 ml heparinized peripheral whole blood. The source is a person aged 18 to 70 in good health. The V gene is TRBV5-1, the J gene TRBJ2-2; no clear D gene. Sequenced input: peripheral blood mononuclear cells. CDR3 DNA (partial): TGCGCCAGCAGCTTGGCGTCGAACACCGGGGAG. Its translation: CASSLASNTGE. In full, the CDR3 is CASSLASNTGELFF.